The source of this TCR beta chain is a study of blood T cell repertoires in COVID-19. Everyone who took part was roughly 18 to 89 years old, and they came from some 23 US areas. Profiled with immunoSEQ multiplex PCR; TCRdb holds only in-frame clones, not every one. This table has about 140,000 clones, roughly four fifths appearing once. CDR3 length: 14 amino acids. The V and J ends lost 3 bases and 5 bases respectively, with 13 bases between them. CDR1 and CDR2 (germline): KGHSH, LQKENI. The receptor was derived from a woman aged 45-65 years with acute COVID-19. V gene TRBV18 combines with J gene TRBJ1-1; D unclear. Material for sequencing was PBMCs or T cells enriched from blood (not recorded which). CDR3 nucleotide sequence: TGTGCCAGCTCACCCACCGCACGGTTGACTGAAGCTTTCTTT. Amino acids: CASSPTARLTEAFF.